This TCR beta chain was captured in a study of response to subunit inactivated influenza vaccine. Study outcomes and limitations: Seasonal influenza vaccination, on each occasion, was suggested by the authors to recruit few new T cells.

From germline, CDR1 is LGHDT and CDR2 YNNKEL (reference sequence). The CDR3 loop spans 13 amino acids. Trimming left V 5 bases short and J 4 bases short, with 9 bases between. This clonotype has ten or more counts. What it binds is not known. TCRdb redid the calling of the RT-PCR reads with MiXCR, one entry per CDR3 protein. The sample has 500,000 to 600,000 distinct CDR3 sequences, roughly 15% seen once. J is TRBJ1-3 and V is TRBV3-1; D not certain. The specimen comprised PBMCs from blood, sampled roughly 12 days after vaccination. This clonotype was sampled from a man over 45 who received an inactivated influenza vaccine. The CDR3 DNA sequence: TGTGCCAGCAGCAAACAGATCGGAAACACCATATATTTT. Its translation is CASSKQIGNTIYF.